This record covers a single TCR beta chain. Its cognate antigen is unknown. Data came from immunoSEQ multiplex PCR; TCRdb stores just in-frame clones and leaves some out. This sample has tens of thousands of clones, with roughly 90% found just once. Trimming left V 2 bases short and J 5 bases short, with 5 bases between. In germline, CDR1 is SGHTA, CDR2 FQGNSA. This CDR3 is 12 amino acids long. The data belong to a study of OX40 agonist ivuxolimab in advanced cancers. The wider study: Patients received ivuxolimab, an agonistic anti-OX40 (CD134) antibody. The study enrolled dose-escalation patients with hepatocellular carcinoma, melanoma, renal cell or head and neck cancer. Study findings and constraints: CD4+ and CD8+ T cells in blood underwent clonal expansion by week 6 at 0.1 to 3.0 mg/kg. Compared with CD4+, CD8+ T cells on average had more expanded clones.

The receptor comes from an adult with an advanced solid tumor such as melanoma, head and neck, liver or kidney cancer. The material sequenced was CD4+ or CD8+ T cells sorted from blood, taken in a trial of the OX40 agonist ivuxolimab. The chain combines TRBV7-2 with TRBJ2-3; no clear D. The CDR3 region is CASSLIRDTQYF. The CDR3 DNA sequence: TGTGCCAGCAGCTTAATTAGAGATACGCAGTATTTT.